This entry describes one TCR beta chain. Alongside a J-beta primer mix, a sample-barcoded 5' primer served in a second PCR lasting roughly 7 to 12 cycles. TCRdb ran MiXCR on the 5' RACE reads and lists one entry per CDR3 protein. Among about 1.8 million distinct CDR3 sequences listed, about 50% were seen once. The ends were cut back, 5 bases at V and 4 bases at J, with 17 bases in the middle. The CDR3 is 15 residues long. Germline V gene sequence: CDR1 MNHEY, CDR2 SVGAGI. This sample is drawn from a study of blood T cells in healthy people across ages. The V and J genes are TRBV6-5 and TRBJ1-2; possible D gene TRBD1, 6 bases. The sequenced sample was blood. This TCR was sampled from a woman aged 40 to 50 in good health. The CDR3 here is CASSETGQTFYGYTF. CDR3 bases: TGTGCCAGCAGTGAAACCGGACAGACATTCTATGGCTACACCTTC.